The rows below give T cell receptor beta chains drawn from one sample of a study of OX40 agonist ivuxolimab in advanced cancers. Sequencing used immunoSEQ multiplex PCR; TCRdb keeps in-frame clones, though not all of them. The repertoire holds about 43,000 clones, with around 85% as singletons. Sequenced material: CD4+ or CD8+ T cells sorted from blood, taken in a trial of the OX40 agonist ivuxolimab. Receptors were obtained from an adult with an advanced solid tumor such as melanoma, head and neck, liver or kidney cancer. The CDR3 runs from the conserved cysteine through the conserved F or W.

cdr3_aa v_call
CASDDSSYEQYF TRBV11-2
CASSLGDYGYTF TRBV5-1
CASSCDGYTF TRBV11-3
CASSRTGGLYNEQFF TRBV7-3
CASSHRTVGELFF TRBV4-3
CSVEIGTARRGAFF TRBV29-1
CASSYEGTQYF TRBV5-4
CASSRSVADNEQFF TRBV19
CASSPAGDYGYTF TRBV18
CASSLTGDYTF TRBV5-1
CASSIRDENTEAFF TRBV19
CSVDPTSGSTDTQYF TRBV29-1
CAWSVPTLDEKLFF TRBV30
CASSKAFPRTGGIQPQHF TRBV21-1
CASSLFRVAGSPYEQYF TRBV27
CASGAGPSGEFYEQYF TRBV5-1
CASSYSAGLVYNEQFF TRBV6-5
CASNGGQGGYEQYF TRBV2
CASSYPGLEQYF TRBV6-5
CASSPIPVADGYTF TRBV7-7
CASSIGVWGIGEKLFF TRBV19
CASSLSGDSTEAFF TRBV7-3
CASSQEPGSLAGTFF TRBV4-1
CSVETIGEGGNYGYTF TRBV29-1
CASSLVQGGNYGYTF TRBV5-1
CASSLSTDGAQERTEAFF TRBV7-6
CASSLGGTANTEAFF TRBV2
CASSAFFTGTGLYSGNTIYF TRBV2
CASTRTVDQPQHF TRBV2
CASGGAGYGYTF TRBV11-2
CASSSGQGAYEQYF TRBV27
CASSSRDRGDYGYTF TRBV7-9
CASSYSGQGARSPLHF TRBV6-9
CSVEGDHQTGYKNIQYF TRBV29-1
CACPFTDTQYF TRBV30
CASSEGGTANNEQFF TRBV9
CASSSGQPNEKLFF TRBV7-9
CSANDRRSTEAFF TRBV29-1
CASSQGNTEAFF TRBV6-5
CASSLGLGGYEQYF TRBV5-1
CASSWTGYSNQPQHF TRBV27
CASSYSGTSYSFF TRBV6-5
CASSLGLGLGELFF TRBV5-6
CASSYSGLHQPQHF TRBV6-5
CASSLAMGGPGYTF TRBV5-4
CASSEDRVTEAFF TRBV7-9
CASSVGMGASYEQYF TRBV9
CASSGGQALVYGYTF TRBV25-1